Listed below are T cell receptor beta chains from one sample, sequenced in a study of beta chain features in type 1 diabetes. The assay was immunoSEQ multiplex PCR, and TCRdb's table has in-frame clones only and misses some. The sample carries approximately 15,000 clones, around 59% recorded once. The specimen sequenced was stem cell memory CD4+ T cells from blood. The origin of the receptors is a woman aged 18 to 35 in good health. Each CDR3 is given with its conserved first and last residue.

v_call cdr3_aa
TRBV7-9 CASSLPRSEANEKLFF
TRBV19 CASRPAGDTGELFF
TRBV7-2 CASSYGASHNQPQHF
TRBV4-2 CASRPGDYGYTF
TRBV6-6 CASYRRNEKLFF
TRBV6-1 CASSLGLAGDTQYF
TRBV9 CASSVVAGTSRDTQYF
TRBV5-4 CASSLGLRDSTEAFF
TRBV5-1 CASSTDRGHNYGYTF
TRBV2 CASRPEAATNEKLFF
TRBV6-1 CASSDPEREKLFF
TRBV29-1 CSGPGLAKNIQYF
TRBV5-1 CASSPGQNTDTQYF
TRBV19 CASSIDLAGTNTPYEQYF
TRBV28 CASSLSIGRKNKLRGYTF
TRBV7-6 CASSLSGLATDTQYF
TRBV7-9 CASSFGATTGELFF
TRBV28 CASSLLQIQETQYF